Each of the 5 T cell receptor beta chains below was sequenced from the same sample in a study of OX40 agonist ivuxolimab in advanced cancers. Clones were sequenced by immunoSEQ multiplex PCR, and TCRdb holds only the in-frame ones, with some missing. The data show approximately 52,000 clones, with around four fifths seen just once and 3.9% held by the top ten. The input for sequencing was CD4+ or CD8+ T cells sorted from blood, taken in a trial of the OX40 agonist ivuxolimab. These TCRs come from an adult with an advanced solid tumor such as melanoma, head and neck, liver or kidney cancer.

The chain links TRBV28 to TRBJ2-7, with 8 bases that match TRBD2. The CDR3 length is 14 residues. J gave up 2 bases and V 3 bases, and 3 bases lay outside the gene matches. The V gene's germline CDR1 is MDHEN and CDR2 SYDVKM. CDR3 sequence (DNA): TGTGCCAGCAGTTTCGGGGGGGCCGCCTACGAGCAGTACTTC. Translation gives CASSFGGAAYEQYF.

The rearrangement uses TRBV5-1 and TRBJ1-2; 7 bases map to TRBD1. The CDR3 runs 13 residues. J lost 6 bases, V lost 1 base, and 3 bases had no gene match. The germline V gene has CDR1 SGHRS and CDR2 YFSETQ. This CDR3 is CASSLRGQDGYTF. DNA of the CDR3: TGCGCCAGCAGCTTGAGGGGGCAGGATGGCTACACCTTC.

The CDR3 protein is CAWSGRTGEKLFF. The CDR3 DNA follows: TGTGCCTGGTCGGGAAGGACGGGAGAAAAACTGTTTTTT. The chain is built from TRBV30 and TRBJ1-4; D unclear. V lost 5 bases and J 8 bases, leaving 15 bases between the germline ends. CDR3 length equals 13 residues. In germline, CDR1 is GTSNPN, CDR2 SVGIG (reference sequence).

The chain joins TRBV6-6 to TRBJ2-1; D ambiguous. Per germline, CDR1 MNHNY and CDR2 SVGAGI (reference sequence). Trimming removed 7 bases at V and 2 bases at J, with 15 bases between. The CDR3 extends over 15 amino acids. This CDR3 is CASKTAETPYNEQFF. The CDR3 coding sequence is TGTGCCAGCAAGACGGCGGAAACTCCCTACAATGAGCAGTTCTTC.

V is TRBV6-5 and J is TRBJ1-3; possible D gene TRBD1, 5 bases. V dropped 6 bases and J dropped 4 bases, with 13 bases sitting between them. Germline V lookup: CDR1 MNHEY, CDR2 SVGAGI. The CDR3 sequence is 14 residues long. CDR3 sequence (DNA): TGTGCCAGCAGGGCGGCCGCAGGGGGAAACACCATATATTTT. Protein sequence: CASRAAAGGNTIYF.